The 5 T cell receptor beta chains in this list originate from one sample, sequenced in a study of blood T cell repertoires in COVID-19. Data came from immunoSEQ multiplex PCR; TCRdb stores just in-frame clones and leaves some out. Here the sample spans 140,000 to 150,000 clones, about nine tenths being singletons. The sample taken for sequencing was PBMCs or T cells enriched from blood (not recorded which). These receptors were obtained from a man in his fifties or sixties who had recovered from COVID-19.

V is TRBV5-1 and J is TRBJ1-1, with D perhaps TRBD1 (6 bases). Looked up from germline, CDR1 is SGHRS and CDR2 is YFSETQ. The CDR3 loop spans 15 amino acids. Trimming shortened V by 6 bases and J by 3 bases, and 18 bases separated the two germline ends. This CDR3 is CASTQSGATYTEAFF. The CDR3 DNA reads TGCGCCAGCACGCAATCAGGGGCTACCTACACTGAAGCTTTCTTT.

V usage is TRBV2 and J usage is TRBJ1-2; D not certain. There are 15 residues in the CDR3. Trimming removed 2 bases at V and 3 bases at J, with 13 bases between. The germline gives CDR1 SNHLY, CDR2 FYNNEI. The CDR3 nucleotides are TGTGCCAGCAGTGAATTTGGGCAGACCTACTATGGCTACACCTTC. It specifies CASSEFGQTYYGYTF.

The V call is TRBV9, the J call TRBJ1-3; 8 bases map to TRBD1. CDR3 length equals 15 residues. CDR1 is SGDLS and CDR2 is YYNGEE in the germline V gene. The trim removed 1 base at V and 2 bases at J, leaving 2 bases unmatched. CDR3 region: CASSVQGATGNTIYF. The CDR3 DNA reads TGTGCCAGCAGCGTACAGGGGGCTACTGGAAACACCATATATTTT.

The chain is built from TRBV7-6 and TRBJ2-1; 8 nucleotides align to TRBD2. The CDR3 is 15 amino acids. The V gene end was trimmed by 5 bases and the J gene end by 4 bases; junction bases not matched to a gene: 7. The germline V gene has CDR1 SGHVS and CDR2 FNYEAQ. The CDR3 spells CASSAAGVLYNEQFF. The CDR3 nucleotides are TGTGCCAGCAGCGCAGCGGGAGTCCTTTACAATGAGCAGTTCTTC.

This chain uses TRBV6-4 with TRBJ2-3, with 9 nucleotides matching TRBD2. The CDR3 runs to 14 residues. CDR1 and CDR2 (germline): MRHNA, SNTAGT. The V and J ends lost 2 bases and 6 bases, in that order; junction bases with no gene match: 3. The CDR3 bases are TGTGCCAGCAGTGACCAGGGGACTAGCGATACGCAGTATTTT. It is translated as CASSDQGTSDTQYF.